The rows below give T cell receptor beta chains drawn from one sample of a study of T cell responses to AZD1222 COVID-19 vaccine. TCRdb's table, derived via immunoSEQ multiplex PCR, lists solely in-frame clones and lacks some. This table holds about 110,000 clones, roughly 90% found once. The source material was peripheral blood, sampled 28 days after the second AZD1222 dose. These receptors originate from an adult who received the AZD1222 COVID-19 vaccine. The CDR3 runs from the conserved cysteine through the conserved F or W. The D gene is left open where the match is weak. Clone size appears in some rows only: once, few, many, or a class for an expanded clone.

DNA: TGTGCCAGCGGACGGTCGGGGGGGCAAACAGATACGCAGTATTTT
CDR3: CASGRSGGQTDTQYF
D: TRBD2
size: -
V: TRBV7-6
J: TRBJ2-3

DNA: TGCGCCAGCAGCTTGGATAGCGGGAACAATGAGCAGTTCTTC
CDR3: CASSLDSGNNEQFF
D: TRBD2
size: -
V: TRBV5-1
J: TRBJ2-1

DNA: TGTGCCATCAGTGCCGACAGGGTAGGCACTGAAGCTTTCTTT
CDR3: CAISADRVGTEAFF
D: TRBD1
size: -
V: TRBV10-3
J: TRBJ1-1

DNA: TGTGCCAGCAGCCCAGGGGGCTGGGGCACTGAAGCTTTCTTT
CDR3: CASSPGGWGTEAFF
D: TRBD1
size: -
V: TRBV5-6
J: TRBJ1-1

DNA: TGTGCCAGCAGCACCGTGATGGGCAGTGGAAACACCATATATTTT
CDR3: CASSTVMGSGNTIYF
D: -
size: -
V: TRBV7-9
J: TRBJ1-3

DNA: TGTGCCAGCAGTTTACTTGAGGAGCAGTACTTC
CDR3: CASSLLEEQYF
D: -
size: -
V: TRBV12-3/TRBV12-4
J: TRBJ2-7

DNA: TGTGCCAGCAGCTTAATGGCGAACACTGAAGCTTTCTTT
CDR3: CASSLMANTEAFF
D: -
size: -
V: TRBV11-3
J: TRBJ1-1

DNA: TGTGCCAGCAGGCAAACAGGGGGCAATGATTCACCCCTCCACTTT
CDR3: CASRQTGGNDSPLHF
D: TRBD1
size: -
V: TRBV2
J: TRBJ1-6

DNA: TGTGCCAGCAGCTTGTTGGGACAGCTCACAGATACGCAGTATTTT
CDR3: CASSLLGQLTDTQYF
D: TRBD1
size: -
V: TRBV5-6
J: TRBJ2-3

DNA: TGTGCCAGCAGTCCCGGGTTGGGCAACACTGAAGCTTTCTTT
CDR3: CASSPGLGNTEAFF
D: -
size: few
V: TRBV6-5
J: TRBJ1-1

DNA: TGTGCCAGCAGCCCCGGGACACAGTATGGCTACACCTTC
CDR3: CASSPGTQYGYTF
D: -
size: -
V: TRBV7-9
J: TRBJ1-2

DNA: TGTGCCAGCTCACTAGGGACAGAAGAGACCCAGTACTTC
CDR3: CASSLGTEETQYF
D: TRBD1
size: -
V: TRBV18
J: TRBJ2-5

DNA: TGCGCCAGCAGCTTGGCCAGGGGAGGCAGACGGGTGTCGGCAGATACGCAGTATTTT
CDR3: CASSLARGGRRVSADTQYF
D: -
size: -
V: TRBV5-1
J: TRBJ2-3

DNA: TGTGCCAGCAGTCTCCCAGGGACCTTGCAGTACGAGCAGTACTTC
CDR3: CASSLPGTLQYEQYF
D: -
size: -
V: TRBV28
J: TRBJ2-7

DNA: TGCAGCGTTGAAGATGTAGTGGAGGGACGAGAAAAACTGTTTTTT
CDR3: CSVEDVVEGREKLFF
D: -
size: -
V: TRBV29-1
J: TRBJ1-4

DNA: TGTGCCAGCAGCCCGAGCAATCAGCCCCAGCATTTT
CDR3: CASSPSNQPQHF
D: -
size: -
V: TRBV7-2
J: TRBJ1-5

DNA: TGTGCCAGCAGTTCGATGGGACAGCCCCAGCATTTT
CDR3: CASSSMGQPQHF
D: -
size: -
V: TRBV12-3/TRBV12-4
J: TRBJ1-5

DNA: TGTGCCAGCACCCTGGGACATGCCTACGAGCAGTACTTC
CDR3: CASTLGHAYEQYF
D: -
size: -
V: TRBV3-1/TRBV3-2
J: TRBJ2-7

DNA: TGTGCCAGCAGGGAAGGAGTCCGACGGGGTGGCTACACCTTC
CDR3: CASREGVRRGGYTF
D: -
size: -
V: TRBV7-9
J: TRBJ1-2

DNA: TGTGCCAGCTCACCAGGGGACAGGGTGGTAACTGAAGCTTTCTTT
CDR3: CASSPGDRVVTEAFF
D: TRBD1
size: -
V: TRBV18
J: TRBJ1-1

DNA: TGTGCCAGCTCCCCCCGGCAGCAAGAGACCCAGTACTTC
CDR3: CASSPRQQETQYF
D: -
size: -
V: TRBV18
J: TRBJ2-5

DNA: TGTGCCAGTAGTCCCCCGACAGGAATCTATGGCTACACCTTC
CDR3: CASSPPTGIYGYTF
D: -
size: -
V: TRBV19
J: TRBJ1-2

DNA: TGTGCCAGCACCCCATCCGGGCAGGGCCTTATGAATCAGCCCCAGCATTTT
CDR3: CASTPSGQGLMNQPQHF
D: -
size: -
V: TRBV28
J: TRBJ1-5

DNA: TGTGCCAGCAGCTTAAGCAGGGGCCCCGGGGAGCTGTTTTTT
CDR3: CASSLSRGPGELFF
D: -
size: -
V: TRBV11-2
J: TRBJ2-2

DNA: TGTGCCAGCTCACCACGGGAGGGGGATGCAGATACGCAGTATTTT
CDR3: CASSPREGDADTQYF
D: -
size: -
V: TRBV18
J: TRBJ2-3

DNA: TGTGCCAGCAGACCTCGTAGGTCTGGGGCCAACGTCCTGACTTTC
CDR3: CASRPRRSGANVLTF
D: -
size: -
V: TRBV28
J: TRBJ2-6

DNA: TGTGCCAGCTCAAAGACAGGGACCCCCAATCAGCCCCAGCATTTT
CDR3: CASSKTGTPNQPQHF
D: TRBD1
size: -
V: TRBV18
J: TRBJ1-5